This T cell receptor (beta chain) was identified during a study of cytomegalovirus exposure and HLA in healthy donors. Details on this clone: The antigen remains undetermined. At the DNA level, this CDR3 is encoded by other sequences in the same sample as well.

PCR was performed using 60 Vbeta and 13 Jbeta primers. Here immunoSEQ multiplex PCR was the method, and the copy in TCRdb shows in-frame clones only, minus some. The sample shows 130,000 to 150,000 clones, over 70% of them seen only once. V lost 3 bases, J lost 4 bases, and 9 bases lay in between. The CDR3 is made up of 13 amino acids. The germline gives CDR1 SEHNR, CDR2 FQNEAQ (reference sequence). Study outcomes and limitations: A later analysis linked a missense variant in DCLRE1C to the trimming of TCR beta V and J genes. According to an earlier analysis, most TCR beta V segments yielded productive rearrangements about 87% or about 30% of the time.

This sequence joins TRBV7-9 and TRBJ1-1, with D possibly matching TRBD1 (5 bases). Source material: PBMCs. The sequence derives from a woman aged 40 to 50 in good health and CMV-seropositive. CDR3 amino acids: CASSFRGGTEAFF. The CDR3 nucleotides are TGTGCCAGCAGCTTCCGGGGGGGCACTGAAGCTTTCTTT.